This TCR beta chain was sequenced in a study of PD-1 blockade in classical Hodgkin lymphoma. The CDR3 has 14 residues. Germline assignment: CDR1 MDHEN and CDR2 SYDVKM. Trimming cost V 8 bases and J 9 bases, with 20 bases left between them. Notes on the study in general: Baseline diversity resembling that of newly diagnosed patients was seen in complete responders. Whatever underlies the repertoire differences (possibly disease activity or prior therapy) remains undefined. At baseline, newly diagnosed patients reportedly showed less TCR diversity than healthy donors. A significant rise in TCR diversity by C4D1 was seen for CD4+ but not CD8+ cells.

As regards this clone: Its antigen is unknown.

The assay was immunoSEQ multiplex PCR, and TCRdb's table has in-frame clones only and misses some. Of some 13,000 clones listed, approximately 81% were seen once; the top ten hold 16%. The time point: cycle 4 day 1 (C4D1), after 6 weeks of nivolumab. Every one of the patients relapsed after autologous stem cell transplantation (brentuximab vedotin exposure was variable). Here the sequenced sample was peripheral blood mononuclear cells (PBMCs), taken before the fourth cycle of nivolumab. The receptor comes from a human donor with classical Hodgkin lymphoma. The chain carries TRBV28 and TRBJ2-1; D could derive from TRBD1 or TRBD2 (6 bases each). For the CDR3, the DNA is TGTGCCAGCCGGAGGGGCAGGGGCACCGCTGAGCAGTTCTTC. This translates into CASRRGRGTAEQFF.